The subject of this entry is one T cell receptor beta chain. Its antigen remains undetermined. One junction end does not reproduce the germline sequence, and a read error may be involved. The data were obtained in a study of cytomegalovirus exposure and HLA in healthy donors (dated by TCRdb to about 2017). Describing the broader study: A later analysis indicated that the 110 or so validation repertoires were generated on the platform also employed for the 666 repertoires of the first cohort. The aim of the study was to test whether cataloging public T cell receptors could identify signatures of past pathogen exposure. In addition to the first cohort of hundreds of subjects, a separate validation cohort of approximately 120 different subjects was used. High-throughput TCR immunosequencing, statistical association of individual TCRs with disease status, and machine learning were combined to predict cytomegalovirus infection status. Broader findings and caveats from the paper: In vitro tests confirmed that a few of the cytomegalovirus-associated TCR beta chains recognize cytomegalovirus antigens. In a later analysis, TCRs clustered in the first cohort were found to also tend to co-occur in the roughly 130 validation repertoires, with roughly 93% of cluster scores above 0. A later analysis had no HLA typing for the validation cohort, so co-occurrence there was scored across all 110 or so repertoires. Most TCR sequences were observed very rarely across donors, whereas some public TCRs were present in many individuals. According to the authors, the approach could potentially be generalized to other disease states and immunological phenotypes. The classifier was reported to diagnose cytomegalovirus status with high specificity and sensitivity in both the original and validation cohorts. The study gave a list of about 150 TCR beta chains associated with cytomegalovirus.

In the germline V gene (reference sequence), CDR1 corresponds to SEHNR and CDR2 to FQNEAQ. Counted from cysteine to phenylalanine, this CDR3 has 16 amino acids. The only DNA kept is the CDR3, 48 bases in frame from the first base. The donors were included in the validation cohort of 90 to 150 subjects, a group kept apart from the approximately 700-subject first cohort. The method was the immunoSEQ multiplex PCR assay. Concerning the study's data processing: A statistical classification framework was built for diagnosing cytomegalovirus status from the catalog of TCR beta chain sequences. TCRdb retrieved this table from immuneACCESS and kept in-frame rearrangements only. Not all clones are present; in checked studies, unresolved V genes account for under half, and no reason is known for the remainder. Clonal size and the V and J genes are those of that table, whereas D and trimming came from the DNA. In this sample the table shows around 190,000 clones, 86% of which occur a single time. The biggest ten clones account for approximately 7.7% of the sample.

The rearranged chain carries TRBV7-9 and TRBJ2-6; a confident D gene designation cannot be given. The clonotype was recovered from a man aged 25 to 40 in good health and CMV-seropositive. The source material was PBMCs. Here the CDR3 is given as CASSQDPTSGANVLTF. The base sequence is TGCGCCAGCAGCCAAGATCCCACCTCTGGGGCCAACGTCCTGACTTTC.